This is a list of T cell receptor beta chains from one sample in a study of T cell changes during pregnancy in multiple sclerosis. Only in-frame clones appear in the TCRdb table, and some are missing; sequencing was by immunoSEQ multiplex PCR. In the table there are 68,000 or so clones, 90% to 95% of which are singletons. Sequencing was performed on peripheral blood, taken in the second trimester of pregnancy. The receptors stem from a female donor in good health, enrolled as a control in a pregnancy study. The CDR3 runs from the conserved cysteine through the conserved F or W. D genes are given only for firm matches. For some rows the clone size is stated as once, few or many, or as a class when expanded; others skip it.

D | J | V | size | DNA | CDR3
TRBD2 | TRBJ2-3 | TRBV5-6 | - | TGTGCCAGCAGCTTTCCGGGCGGCACGGGGGGAGATACGCAGTATTTT | CASSFPGGTGGDTQYF
- | TRBJ1-2 | TRBV5-1 | - | TGCGCCAGCAGCTTGGGGCCAGGACAAACTAACTATGGCTACACCTTC | CASSLGPGQTNYGYTF
- | TRBJ2-7 | TRBV7-2 | - | TGTGCCAGCAGCCCCGCCTACGAGCAGTACTTC | CASSPAYEQYF
- | TRBJ2-7 | TRBV2 | few | TGTGCCAGCAGTGACGGGGGCTACGAGCAGTACTTC | CASSDGGYEQYF
- | TRBJ1-5 | TRBV10-1 | - | TGCGCCAGCAGCTCAGGGTTGGGACAGCCCCAGCATTTT | CASSSGLGQPQHF
TRBD1 | TRBJ1-6 | TRBV28 | - | TGTGCCAGCAGTTTAGAGGACAGGATCCTATATCGCCTCCACTTT | CASSLEDRILYRLHF
- | TRBJ2-1 | TRBV5-1 | - | TGCGCCAGCAGCCTGATTGACTTAGCTTACAATGAGCAGTTCTTC | CASSLIDLAYNEQFF
- | TRBJ1-2 | TRBV19 | once | TGTGCCAGTAGTATAGGACAGAACAATTATGGCTACACCTTC | CASSIGQNNYGYTF
- | TRBJ2-3 | TRBV5-6 | - | TGTGCCAGCGCCTTAACTATCCCAGATACGCAGTATTTT | CASALTIPDTQYF
- | TRBJ2-1 | TRBV5-6 | - | TGTGCCAGCAAGGGTCAGGGACACTCCTACAATGAGCAGTTCTTC | CASKGQGHSYNEQFF
- | TRBJ1-5 | TRBV19 | - | TGTGCCAGTAGTCCCCGAGATCAGCCCCAGCATTTT | CASSPRDQPQHF
- | TRBJ1-2 | TRBV4-1 | - | TGCGCCAGCAGCCAAGATAGGGGGGGCTATGGCTACACCTTC | CASSQDRGGYGYTF
- | TRBJ2-3 | TRBV15 | - | TGTGCCACCAGCAGAGGAGCGGATAACACAGATACGCAGTATTTT | CATSRGADNTDTQYF
- | TRBJ2-3 | TRBV7-9 | - | TGTGCCAGCAGCTTATTTCGAGGAGACACAGATACGCAGTATTTT | CASSLFRGDTDTQYF
- | TRBJ2-2 | TRBV9 | - | TGTGCCAGCAGCGCGGCTAGCGAAAACACCGGGGAGCTGTTTTTT | CASSAASENTGELFF
- | TRBJ2-1 | TRBV11-3 | - | TGTGCCAGCAGCTTATCCCCCGGGAATGAGCAGTTCTTC | CASSLSPGNEQFF
TRBD1 | TRBJ2-1 | TRBV29-1 | - | TGCAGCGTCCCAAGGTGGGACAGGGGGCTTTGGACCTACAATGAGCAGTTCTTC | CSVPRWDRGLWTYNEQFF
TRBD1 | TRBJ1-5 | TRBV25-1 | - | TGTGCCAGCAGTGAATTGGGACAGGAGAATCAGCCCCAGCATTTT | CASSELGQENQPQHF
- | TRBJ1-4 | TRBV9 | once | TGTGCCAGCAGCGTAGGGCAGATGGAGCAGTATGAAAAACTGTTTTTT | CASSVGQMEQYEKLFF
TRBD1 | TRBJ2-1 | TRBV9 | - | TGTGCCAGCAGCGTAGCGGGACAGGGAGCCTACAATGAGCAGTTCTTC | CASSVAGQGAYNEQFF
- | TRBJ1-2 | TRBV28 | once | TGTGCCAGCAGTCCCCAGACAGTCTATGGCTACACCTTC | CASSPQTVYGYTF
- | TRBJ2-1 | TRBV28 | - | TGTGCCAGCAGTCCCCCGACTAGTGGGGGCAATGAGCAGTTCTTC | CASSPPTSGGNEQFF
- | TRBJ1-1 | TRBV30 | few | TGTGCCTGGAGAGGAGTGGGAGTAGGGACTGAAGCTTTCTTT | CAWRGVGVGTEAFF
- | TRBJ1-1 | TRBV19 | few | TGTGCCAGTAGAATAAGCTTTGCTGAAGCTTTCTTT | CASRISFAEAFF
TRBD1 | TRBJ1-5 | TRBV4-3 | - | TGCGCCAGCAGCCAAGCCCCGATGACAGGGTCCAATCAGCCCCAGCATTTT | CASSQAPMTGSNQPQHF
- | TRBJ2-7 | TRBV30 | - | TGTGCCTGGAGGCCGGGACTCGAAGTGAACGAGCAGTACTTC | CAWRPGLEVNEQYF
- | TRBJ1-5 | TRBV28 | - | TGTGCCAGCAGTTTCGGGGGGCTGCAGCCCCAGCATTTT | CASSFGGLQPQHF
TRBD1 | TRBJ1-5 | TRBV28 | - | TGTGCCAGCAGGAAGGGACAGGGTGCTCAGCCCCAGCATTTT | CASRKGQGAQPQHF
- | TRBJ1-1 | TRBV27 | - | TGTGCCAGCAGTTTATCGCGGGGGAGTTTCAACACTGAAGCTTTCTTT | CASSLSRGSFNTEAFF
- | TRBJ2-2 | TRBV6-5 | - | TGTGCCTGTCAGCCGGGACTCCTGAACACCGGGGAGCTGTTTTTT | CACQPGLLNTGELFF
- | TRBJ2-5 | TRBV7-7 | - | TGTGCTAGCAGCTTAGGGCGACTAGTTTCCCAAGAGACCCAGTACTTC | CASSLGRLVSQETQYF
TRBD2 | TRBJ2-1 | TRBV5-1 | - | TGCGCCAGCAGCTTGGGATTTGGGACTAGCGGGATTAACTATGAGCAGTTCTTC | CASSLGFGTSGINYEQFF
- | TRBJ1-2 | TRBV27 | - | TGTGCCAGCAGTTCTCGAGACAGTAACTATGGCTACACCTTC | CASSSRDSNYGYTF
TRBD2 | TRBJ2-2 | TRBV4-2 | - | TGTGCCAGCAGCCCTTCTAGCGGGAGTAACACCGGGGAGCTGTTTTTT | CASSPSSGSNTGELFF
- | TRBJ2-7 | TRBV5-5 | - | TGTGCCAGCAGCTTTACAACGGGGTATGCCTACGAGCAGTACTTC | CASSFTTGYAYEQYF
TRBD1 | TRBJ2-1 | TRBV20-1 | - | TGCAGTGTGTTCAAGGGGGCGTGGCAGTTCTTC | CSVFKGAWQFF
- | TRBJ2-3 | TRBV7-9 | - | TGTGCCAGCAGCTCGTCGGGAGATGCAGATACGCAGTATTTT | CASSSSGDADTQYF
TRBD1 | TRBJ2-1 | TRBV28 | once | TGTGCCAGCAGTTCAGGACAGGGAGTCCCCTGGGGTTACAATGAGCAGTTCTTC | CASSSGQGVPWGYNEQFF
- | TRBJ2-3 | TRBV6-5 | - | TGTGCCAGCACCAAGAGGTCCACTTTCACAGATACGCAGTATTTT | CASTKRSTFTDTQYF
- | TRBJ2-5 | TRBV28 | once | TGTGCCAGCAGTTTATCCAGTCGGGGGACCCAGTACTTC | CASSLSSRGTQYF
TRBD1 | TRBJ1-1 | TRBV5-6 | once | TGTGCCAGCAGCGCTCAGGGGGCGACTGAAGCTTTCTTT | CASSAQGATEAFF
- | TRBJ2-5 | TRBV28 | - | TGTGCCAGCAGCCCTCCGTGGGAGGCCCAAGAGACCCAGTACTTC | CASSPPWEAQETQYF
- | TRBJ1-1 | TRBV30 | - | TGTGCCTGGAGTGTACACAGAAACACTGAAGCTTTCTTT | CAWSVHRNTEAFF
TRBD2 | TRBJ2-7 | TRBV28 | - | TGTGCCAGCAGCGCTCGGAGAGGAGCGGGAGAGCCCGAGCAGTACTTC | CASSARRGAGEPEQYF
TRBD2 | TRBJ2-1 | TRBV7-2 | - | TGTGCCAGCAGCTCCGGGACTAGCGTTTACAATGAGCAGTTCTTC | CASSSGTSVYNEQFF
- | TRBJ1-1 | TRBV29-1 | - | TGCAGCGTTGTGGGGCAGGGGATCTCTGAAGCTTTCTTT | CSVVGQGISEAFF
- | TRBJ2-7 | TRBV30 | few | TGTGCCTGGCGAGACAGGGCGGGGTACGAGCAGTACTTC | CAWRDRAGYEQYF
- | TRBJ1-1 | TRBV28 | - | TGTGCCAGCAGTTTTCTCAGTATTTGGAACACTGAAGCTTTCTTT | CASSFLSIWNTEAFF
- | TRBJ2-1 | TRBV5-1 | - | TGCGCCAGCAGCGTATCAAGGGGGAACAATGAGCAGTTCTTC | CASSVSRGNNEQFF
TRBD1 | TRBJ2-1 | TRBV13 | once | TGTGCCAGCAGTTATGTCGGACAGGGCCCTTACAATGAGCAGTTCTTC | CASSYVGQGPYNEQFF
- | TRBJ2-7 | TRBV5-8 | - | TGTGCCAGCAGCCCCCGCAGGGCGACCGGCTCCTACGAGCAGTACTTC | CASSPRRATGSYEQYF
TRBD1 | TRBJ1-1 | TRBV18 | - | TGTGCCAGCTCCGGACAGGCGAACACTGAAGCTTTCTTT | CASSGQANTEAFF
- | TRBJ1-3 | TRBV25-1 | - | TGTGCCAGCAGTGAATTCGGGGGAGCCGGAAACACCATATATTTT | CASSEFGGAGNTIYF